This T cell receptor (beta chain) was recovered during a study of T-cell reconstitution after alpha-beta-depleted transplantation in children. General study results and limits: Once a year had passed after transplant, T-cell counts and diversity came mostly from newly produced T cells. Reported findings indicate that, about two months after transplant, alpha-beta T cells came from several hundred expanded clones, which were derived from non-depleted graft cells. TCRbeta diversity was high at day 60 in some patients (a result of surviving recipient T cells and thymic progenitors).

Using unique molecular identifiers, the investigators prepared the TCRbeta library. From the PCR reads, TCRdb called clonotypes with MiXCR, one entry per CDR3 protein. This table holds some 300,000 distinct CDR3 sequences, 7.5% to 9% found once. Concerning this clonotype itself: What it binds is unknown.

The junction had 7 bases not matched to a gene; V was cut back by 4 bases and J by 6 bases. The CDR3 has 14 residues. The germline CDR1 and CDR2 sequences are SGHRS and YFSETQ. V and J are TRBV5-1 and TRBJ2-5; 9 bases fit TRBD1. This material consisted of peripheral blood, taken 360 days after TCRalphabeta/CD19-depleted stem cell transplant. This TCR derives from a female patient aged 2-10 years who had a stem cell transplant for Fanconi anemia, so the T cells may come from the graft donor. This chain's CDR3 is CASSVGQGRKTQYF. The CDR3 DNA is TGCGCCAGCAGCGTCGGACAGGGGAGGAAGACCCAGTACTTC.